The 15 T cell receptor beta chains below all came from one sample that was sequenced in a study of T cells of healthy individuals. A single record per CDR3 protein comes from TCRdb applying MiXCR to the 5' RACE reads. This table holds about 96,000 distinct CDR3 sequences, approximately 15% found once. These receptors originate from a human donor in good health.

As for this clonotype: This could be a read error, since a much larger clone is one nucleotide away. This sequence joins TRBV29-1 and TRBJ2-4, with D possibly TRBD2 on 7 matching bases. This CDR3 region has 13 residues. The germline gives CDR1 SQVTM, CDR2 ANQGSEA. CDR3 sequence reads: CGVEVGGENIQYF. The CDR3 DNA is TGCGGCGTTGAAGTAGGGGGGGAAAACATTCAGTACTTC. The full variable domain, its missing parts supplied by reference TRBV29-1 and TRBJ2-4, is SAVISQKPSRDICQRGTSLTIQCQVDSQVTMMFWYRQQPGQSLTLIATANQGSEATYESGFVIDKFPISRPNLTFSTLTVSNMSPEDSSIYLCGVEVGGENIQYFGAGTRLSVL.

CDR3 sequence: CATSRGRVGYEQYF. The CDR3 DNA reads as TGTGCCACCAGCAGAGGCAGGGTTGGGTACGAGCAGTACTTC. The rearrangement links TRBV15 to TRBJ2-7, with a tentative D call TRBD1 (5 bases). The CDR3 contains 14 residues. Trimming left V 1 base short and J 4 bases short, with 11 bases between. The germline CDR1 and CDR2 sequences are LNHNV and YYDKDF (reference sequence).

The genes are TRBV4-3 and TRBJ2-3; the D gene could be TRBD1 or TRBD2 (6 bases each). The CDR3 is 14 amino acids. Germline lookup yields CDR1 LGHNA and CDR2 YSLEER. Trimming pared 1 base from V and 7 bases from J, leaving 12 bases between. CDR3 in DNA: TGCGCCAGCAGCCAAGTCGGGGGCGAGAATACGCAGTATTTT. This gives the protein CASSQVGGENTQYF.

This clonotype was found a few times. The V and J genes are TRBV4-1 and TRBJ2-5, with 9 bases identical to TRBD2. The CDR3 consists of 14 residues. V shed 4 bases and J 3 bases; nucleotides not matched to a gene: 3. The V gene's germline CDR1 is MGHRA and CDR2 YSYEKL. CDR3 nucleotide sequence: TGCGCCAGCAGCCGCTTAGCGGGGGAAGAGACCCAGTACTTC. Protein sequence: CASSRLAGEETQYF.

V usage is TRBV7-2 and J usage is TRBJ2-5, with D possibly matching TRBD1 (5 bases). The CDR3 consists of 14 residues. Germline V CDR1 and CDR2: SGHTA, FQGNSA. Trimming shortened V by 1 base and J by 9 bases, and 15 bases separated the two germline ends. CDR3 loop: CASSLEAGFSSQYF. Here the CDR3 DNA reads TGTGCCAGCAGCTTAGAGGCAGGGTTCTCGTCCCAGTACTTC.

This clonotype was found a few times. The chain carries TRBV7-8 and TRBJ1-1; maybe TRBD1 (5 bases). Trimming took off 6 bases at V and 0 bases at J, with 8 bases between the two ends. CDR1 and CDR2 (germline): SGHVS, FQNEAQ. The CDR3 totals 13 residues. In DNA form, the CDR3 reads TGTGCCAGCAGTGGACACCTGAACACTGAAGCTTTCTTT. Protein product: CASSGHLNTEAFF. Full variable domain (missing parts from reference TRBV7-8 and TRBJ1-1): GAGVSQSPRYKVAKRGQDVALRCDPISGHVSLFWYQQALGQGPEFLTYFQNEAQLDKSGLPSDRFFAERPEGSVSTLKIQRTQQEDSAVYLCASSGHLNTEAFFGQGTRLTVV.

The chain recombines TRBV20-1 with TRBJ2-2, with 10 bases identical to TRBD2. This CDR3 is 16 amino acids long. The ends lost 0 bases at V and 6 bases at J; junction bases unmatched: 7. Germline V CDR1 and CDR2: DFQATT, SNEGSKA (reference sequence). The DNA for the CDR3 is TGCAGTGCTAGAGATCATCCTAGCGGGAGTCCCGGGGAGCTGTTTTTT. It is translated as CSARDHPSGSPGELFF.

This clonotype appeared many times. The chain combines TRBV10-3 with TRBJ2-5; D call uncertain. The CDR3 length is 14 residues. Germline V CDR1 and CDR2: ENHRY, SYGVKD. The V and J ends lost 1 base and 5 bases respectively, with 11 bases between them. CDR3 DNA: TGTGCCATCAGTGAGTTAGTTTCGGTCGAGACCCAGTACTTC. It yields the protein CAISELVSVETQYF.

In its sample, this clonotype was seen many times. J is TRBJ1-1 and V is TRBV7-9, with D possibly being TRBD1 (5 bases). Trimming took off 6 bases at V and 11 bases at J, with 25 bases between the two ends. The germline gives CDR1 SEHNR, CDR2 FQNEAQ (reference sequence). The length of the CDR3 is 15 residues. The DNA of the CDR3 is TGTGCCAGCAGATTAAACGGGGGTTTTGGGGACTCGGCTTTCTTT. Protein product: CASRLNGGFGDSAFF.

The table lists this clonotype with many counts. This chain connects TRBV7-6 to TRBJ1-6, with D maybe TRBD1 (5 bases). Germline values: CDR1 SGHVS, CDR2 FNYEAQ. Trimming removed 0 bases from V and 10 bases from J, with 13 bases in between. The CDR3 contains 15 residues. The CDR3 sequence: CASSLAGAKESPLHF. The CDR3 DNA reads TGTGCCAGCAGCTTAGCTGGGGCAAAGGAATCACCCCTCCACTTT. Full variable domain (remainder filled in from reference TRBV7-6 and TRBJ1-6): GAGVSQSPRYKVTKRGQDVALRCDPISGHVSLYWYRQALGQGPEFLTYFNYEAQQDKSGLPNDRFSAERPEGSISTLTIQRTEQRDSAMYRCASSLAGAKESPLHFGNGTRLTVT.

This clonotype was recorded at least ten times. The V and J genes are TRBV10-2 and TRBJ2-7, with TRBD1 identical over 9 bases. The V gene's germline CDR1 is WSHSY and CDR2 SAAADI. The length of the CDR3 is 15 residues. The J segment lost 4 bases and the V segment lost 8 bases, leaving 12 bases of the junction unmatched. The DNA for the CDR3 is TGCGCCAGCTCCCTACTACAGGGGGCAGAGTACGAGCAGTACTTC. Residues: CASSLLQGAEYEQYF.

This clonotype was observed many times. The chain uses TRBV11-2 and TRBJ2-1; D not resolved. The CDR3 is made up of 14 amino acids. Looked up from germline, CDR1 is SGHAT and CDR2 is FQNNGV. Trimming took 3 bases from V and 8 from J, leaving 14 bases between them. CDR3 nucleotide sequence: TGTGCCAGCAGCTTCTGGACCCCAGGTCATGAGCAGTTCTTC. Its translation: CASSFWTPGHEQFF.

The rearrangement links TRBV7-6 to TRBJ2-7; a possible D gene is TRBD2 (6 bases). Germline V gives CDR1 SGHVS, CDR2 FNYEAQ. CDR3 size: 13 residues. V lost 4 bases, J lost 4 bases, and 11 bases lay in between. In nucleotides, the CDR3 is TGTGCCAGCAGCTCGAGACTAGTTTACGAGCAGTACTTC. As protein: CASSSRLVYEQYF.

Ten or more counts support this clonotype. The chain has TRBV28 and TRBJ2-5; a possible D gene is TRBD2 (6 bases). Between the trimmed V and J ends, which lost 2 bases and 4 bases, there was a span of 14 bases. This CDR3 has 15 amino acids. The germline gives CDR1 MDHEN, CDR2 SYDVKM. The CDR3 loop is CASSLGGRGRETQYF. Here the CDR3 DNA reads TGTGCCAGCAGTTTAGGAGGGCGAGGTCGAGAGACCCAGTACTTC.

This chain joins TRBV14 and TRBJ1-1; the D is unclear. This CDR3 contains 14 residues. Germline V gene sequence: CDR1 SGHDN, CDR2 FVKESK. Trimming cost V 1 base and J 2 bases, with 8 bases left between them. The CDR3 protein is CASSQVPSNTEAFF. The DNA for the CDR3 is TGTGCCAGCAGCCAAGTTCCCAGCAACACTGAAGCTTTCTTT.